What follows describes a single T cell receptor beta chain. The antigen is undetermined. These data originate in a study of T cell responses to AZD1222 COVID-19 vaccine. Study context: Samples with a second dose at about 4 or about 12 weeks were pooled together.

Using immunoSEQ multiplex PCR, the repertoire was profiled, and TCRdb retains in-frame clones only, with some absent. The repertoire consists of 55,000 to 65,000 clones, with 80% to 90% occurring once and the leading ten covering about 16%. The study, taken as a whole, reports: The donors showed a predominance of white British ancestry and of females, with possible underestimation of clonal diversity. It was only after the peak T cell response that any repertoires were sampled. Across the whole spike, CD4 TCRs peaked at regions 160-218 and 743-854.

Unmatched junction bases numbered 9, after V lost 5 bases and J lost 3 bases. The germline V gene encodes CDR1 MDHEN and CDR2 SYDVKM. CDR3 length: 15 residues. The sequencing here drew on peripheral blood, taken on day 0 of AZD1222 vaccination. The V and J genes are TRBV28 and TRBJ1-1; TRBD1 agrees at 7 bases. The TCR sequence derives from an adult in good health. CDR3 coding DNA: TGTGCCAGCAGTCCCAGGGGGGGGTACGACACTGAAGCTTTCTTT. This translates into CASSPRGGYDTEAFF.